This TCR beta chain is drawn from a study of neurological immune-mediated disorders. One entry per CDR3 protein, called by TCRdb with MiXCR from the 5' RACE reads. This sample carries 15,000 to 20,000 distinct CDR3 sequences, approximately 7.8% of them seen once, and the ten largest clones take about 15%. This clonotype has a count of ten or more. The CDR3 has 13 residues. The V gene lost 1 base and the J gene lost 7 bases, with 8 bases spanning the gap. This receptor was taken from a woman in her thirties with HTLV-1-associated myelopathy (HAM/TSP). Specimen: CD8+ T cells from blood. This rearrangement joins TRBV12-3 or TRBV12-4 to TRBJ2-1; D is ambiguous. CDR3 DNA: TGTGCCAGCAGTTTAGGGTCAGATAATGAGCAGTTCTTC. This codes for CASSLGSDNEQFF.